This T cell receptor beta chain emerged from a study of blood T cell repertoires in COVID-19. Overall study context: Acute and convalescent COVID-19 samples came from the United States, Italy and Spain.

Germline trimming cut 6 bases from V and 7 bases from J; bases unmatched to any gene: 8. The germline V gene encodes CDR1 MNHEY and CDR2 SVGAGI. CDR3 length equals 15 residues. Per the original methods: From reference gene primer amplification, estimates of nucleated cell counts were derived. Using immunoSEQ multiplex PCR, the repertoire was profiled, and TCRdb retains in-frame clones only, with some absent. The V and J calls and clone size come from that table; D and trimming were worked out from the DNA. The sample shows fewer than 200,000 clones, around 82% of them seen only once. This clone was counted only a few times. One Seattle source followed patients from active infection through their disease course.

The clonotype originates from a woman between 35 and 50 years old with COVID-19, enrolled during active disease. V usage is TRBV6-5 and J usage is TRBJ2-1; 11 nucleotides agree with TRBD2. The sample was peripheral blood. The CDR3 loop is CASSTSSGGWNEQFF. CDR3 in DNA: TGTGCCAGCAGCACCTCTAGCGGGGGGTGGAATGAGCAGTTCTTC.